This T cell receptor beta chain derives from a study of early T cells in non-severe SARS-CoV-2 infection. Turning to the study itself: Bulk RNA taken from unsorted whole blood was sequenced, leaving chains unpaired. General study findings and limits: VDJdb matching skewed toward anti-spike CD8 responses, missing private and CD4 specificities.

About this clonotype itself: Its target is not known.

Molecules of cDNA were individually given unique molecular identifiers that were attached to them. Each CDR3 protein is one row after TCRdb ran MiXCR on the 5' RACE reads. Of about 110,000 distinct CDR3 sequences listed, over 9.5% are singletons. This clonotype originated in an adult who was a healthcare worker with PCR-confirmed SARS-CoV-2 infection or an uninfected control (not recorded which). This sample comprised whole blood, obtained at baseline.

CDR3 region: CSVEDADLRAFF. The CDR3 DNA reads as TGCAGCGTTGAAGATGCGGACCTTAGAGCTTTCTTT. The rearrangement links TRBV29-1 to TRBJ1-1; D not resolved. The CDR3 is 12 amino acids. Looked up from germline, CDR1 is SQVTM and CDR2 is ANQGSEA. Trimming took off 0 bases at V and 10 bases at J, with 12 bases between the two ends.